A selection of T cell receptor beta chains follows, all from one sample in a study of cytomegalovirus exposure and HLA in healthy donors. The method was immunoSEQ multiplex PCR; TCRdb's version includes in-frame clones alone and lacks a portion of them. The data show more than 65,000 clones, more than 85% seen once. Input material: PBMCs. These receptors came from a man aged 18 to 35 in good health and CMV-seronegative. Each CDR3 is given with its conserved first and last residue. Each record gives: clone size, D gene, CDR3 length, J gene, V gene, CDR3 protein, CDR3 DNA. The D gene is left open where the match is weak. Clone size, where shown, is once, few, many, or a class for clones that have expanded.

clone size: -
D gene: -
CDR3 length: 15
J gene: TRBJ1-6
V gene: TRBV21-1
CDR3 protein: CASSLPPGIWSPLHF
CDR3 DNA: TGTGCCAGCAGCCTTCCCCCCGGGATTTGGTCACCCCTCCACTTT

clone size: -
D gene: -
CDR3 length: 11
J gene: TRBJ1-2
V gene: TRBV2
CDR3 protein: CASSLNYGYTF
CDR3 DNA: TGTGCCAGCAGTCTGAACTATGGCTACACCTTC

clone size: once
D gene: TRBD1
CDR3 length: 15
J gene: TRBJ2-7
V gene: TRBV19
CDR3 protein: CASRSPGQGKDEQYF
CDR3 DNA: TGTGCCAGTAGAAGTCCAGGACAGGGGAAGGACGAGCAGTACTTC

clone size: -
D gene: -
CDR3 length: 11
J gene: TRBJ2-5
V gene: TRBV27
CDR3 protein: CASSSSRAQYF
CDR3 DNA: TGTGCCAGCAGTTCGAGCCGGGCCCAGTACTTC

clone size: -
D gene: TRBD1
CDR3 length: 19
J gene: TRBJ2-6
V gene: TRBV5-6
CDR3 protein: CASSETVAGGNVGANVLTF
CDR3 DNA: TGTGCCAGCAGCGAGACGGTGGCAGGGGGCAATGTTGGGGCCAACGTCCTGACTTTC

clone size: -
D gene: TRBD2
CDR3 length: 17
J gene: TRBJ2-1
V gene: TRBV28
CDR3 protein: CASSFHSGGASYNEQFF
CDR3 DNA: TGTGCCAGCAGTTTCCACAGCGGGGGGGCCTCCTACAATGAGCAGTTCTTC

clone size: -
D gene: -
CDR3 length: 16
J gene: TRBJ2-1
V gene: TRBV7-2
CDR3 protein: CASSLEGGAGYNEQFF
CDR3 DNA: TGTGCCAGCAGCTTAGAAGGGGGTGCAGGTTACAATGAGCAGTTCTTC

clone size: -
D gene: -
CDR3 length: 14
J gene: TRBJ2-3
V gene: TRBV19
CDR3 protein: CASSTYRARDTQYF
CDR3 DNA: TGTGCCAGTAGTACCTACAGGGCACGGGATACGCAGTATTTT

clone size: -
D gene: TRBD1
CDR3 length: 15
J gene: TRBJ1-1
V gene: TRBV2
CDR3 protein: CASRSDRGQYTEAFF
CDR3 DNA: TGTGCCAGCAGATCGGACAGGGGGCAGTACACTGAAGCTTTCTTT

clone size: -
D gene: TRBD1
CDR3 length: 11
J gene: TRBJ2-7
V gene: TRBV10-3
CDR3 protein: CATGQGGEQYF
CDR3 DNA: TGTGCCACCGGACAGGGAGGCGAGCAGTACTTC

clone size: -
D gene: -
CDR3 length: 13
J gene: TRBJ1-2
V gene: TRBV11-2
CDR3 protein: CASSLDGLHGYTF
CDR3 DNA: TGTGCCAGCAGCTTAGATGGACTCCATGGCTACACCTTC

clone size: -
D gene: TRBD1
CDR3 length: 20
J gene: TRBJ1-5
V gene: TRBV11-2
CDR3 protein: CASSLDPAAGTPGGDQPQHF
CDR3 DNA: TGTGCCAGCAGCTTAGATCCCGCGGCGGGCACCCCAGGGGGCGATCAGCCCCAGCATTTT

clone size: -
D gene: -
CDR3 length: 14
J gene: TRBJ2-2
V gene: TRBV11-3
CDR3 protein: CASSFSSDTGELFF
CDR3 DNA: TGTGCCAGCAGCTTTAGTTCGGACACCGGGGAGCTGTTTTTT

clone size: once
D gene: -
CDR3 length: 12
J gene: TRBJ1-1
V gene: TRBV9
CDR3 protein: CASSVEDTEAFF
CDR3 DNA: TGTGCCAGCAGCGTTGAGGATACTGAAGCTTTCTTT

clone size: -
D gene: TRBD1
CDR3 length: 14
J gene: TRBJ1-5
V gene: TRBV9
CDR3 protein: CASSAVQGGQPQHF
CDR3 DNA: TGTGCCAGCAGCGCTGTACAGGGGGGTCAGCCCCAGCATTTT

clone size: -
D gene: -
CDR3 length: 17
J gene: TRBJ1-3
V gene: TRBV5-4
CDR3 protein: CASSTGGESFVGNTIYF
CDR3 DNA: TGTGCCAGCAGTACCGGCGGGGAGAGTTTCGTCGGAAACACCATATATTTT

clone size: once
D gene: -
CDR3 length: 13
J gene: TRBJ1-5
V gene: TRBV27
CDR3 protein: CASSPWGGKPQHF
CDR3 DNA: TGTGCCAGCAGTCCCTGGGGGGGGAAGCCCCAGCATTTT

clone size: -
D gene: -
CDR3 length: 16
J gene: TRBJ2-2
V gene: TRBV4-3
CDR3 protein: CASSHSAGQATGELFF
CDR3 DNA: TGCGCCAGCAGCCACTCCGCGGGGCAGGCAACCGGGGAGCTGTTTTTT

clone size: -
D gene: -
CDR3 length: 15
J gene: TRBJ2-1
V gene: TRBV5-5
CDR3 protein: CASSQYRVWGDEQFF
CDR3 DNA: TGTGCCAGCAGCCAATACAGGGTATGGGGCGATGAGCAGTTCTTC

clone size: once
D gene: -
CDR3 length: 16
J gene: TRBJ1-4
V gene: TRBV5-1
CDR3 protein: CASSLNPIATNEKLFF
CDR3 DNA: TGCGCCAGCAGCTTGAACCCAATAGCAACTAATGAAAAACTGTTTTTT

clone size: -
D gene: TRBD1
CDR3 length: 15
J gene: TRBJ1-1
V gene: TRBV5-1
CDR3 protein: CASSIEGQGATEAFF
CDR3 DNA: TGCGCCAGCAGCATAGAAGGACAGGGGGCGACTGAAGCTTTCTTT

clone size: -
D gene: TRBD1
CDR3 length: 14
J gene: TRBJ2-7
V gene: TRBV2
CDR3 protein: CASRDRDASYEQYF
CDR3 DNA: TGTGCCAGCAGGGACAGGGACGCCTCCTACGAGCAGTACTTC

clone size: -
D gene: TRBD1
CDR3 length: 13
J gene: TRBJ1-2
V gene: TRBV30
CDR3 protein: CAWSTGQNYGYTF
CDR3 DNA: TGTGCCTGGAGTACGGGACAGAACTATGGCTACACCTTC

clone size: -
D gene: TRBD1
CDR3 length: 15
J gene: TRBJ2-4
V gene: TRBV11-2
CDR3 protein: CASSPGQGMEYIQYF
CDR3 DNA: TGTGCCAGCAGCCCGGGACAGGGTATGGAGTACATTCAGTACTTC

clone size: few
D gene: TRBD1
CDR3 length: 13
J gene: TRBJ1-2
V gene: TRBV10-3
CDR3 protein: CAISESQGEDYTF
CDR3 DNA: TGTGCCATCAGTGAATCACAGGGGGAAGACTACACCTTC

clone size: -
D gene: -
CDR3 length: 14
J gene: TRBJ2-7
V gene: TRBV11-1
CDR3 protein: CASSLAQGIYEQYF
CDR3 DNA: TGTGCCAGCAGCTTAGCACAGGGTATTTACGAGCAGTACTTC

clone size: -
D gene: -
CDR3 length: 14
J gene: TRBJ1-1
V gene: TRBV11-3
CDR3 protein: CASSRDSGNTEAFF
CDR3 DNA: TGTGCCAGCAGTCGAGATTCCGGGAACACTGAAGCTTTCTTT

clone size: -
D gene: -
CDR3 length: 17
J gene: TRBJ2-1
V gene: TRBV10-3
CDR3 protein: CAISESRQASSYNEQFF
CDR3 DNA: TGTGCCATCAGTGAGTCCCGACAGGCGAGCTCCTACAATGAGCAGTTCTTC

clone size: -
D gene: TRBD2
CDR3 length: 19
J gene: TRBJ2-1
V gene: TRBV9
CDR3 protein: CASSRRASGSMPSYNEQFF
CDR3 DNA: TGTGCCAGCAGCCGTAGGGCTAGCGGGAGTATGCCTTCCTACAATGAGCAGTTCTTC

clone size: few
D gene: TRBD2
CDR3 length: 16
J gene: TRBJ2-1
V gene: TRBV6-1
CDR3 protein: CASSEAPGRAGNEQFF
CDR3 DNA: TGTGCCAGCAGTGAAGCCCCCGGGAGGGCCGGTAATGAGCAGTTCTTC

clone size: -
D gene: TRBD1
CDR3 length: 15
J gene: TRBJ2-1
V gene: TRBV19
CDR3 protein: CASIDRGQGGNEQFF
CDR3 DNA: TGTGCCAGTATTGATCGGGGACAGGGGGGAAATGAGCAGTTCTTC

clone size: once
D gene: TRBD2
CDR3 length: 15
J gene: TRBJ2-3
V gene: TRBV6-5
CDR3 protein: CASIPSGGAADTQYF
CDR3 DNA: TGTGCCAGCATCCCGAGCGGGGGGGCCGCAGATACGCAGTATTTT

clone size: -
D gene: TRBD2
CDR3 length: 15
J gene: TRBJ2-1
V gene: TRBV2
CDR3 protein: CASRKGSGRGNEQFF
CDR3 DNA: TGTGCCAGCAGGAAGGGTAGCGGGAGGGGTAATGAGCAGTTCTTC

clone size: -
D gene: -
CDR3 length: 14
J gene: TRBJ1-2
V gene: TRBV5-8
CDR3 protein: CASAWGLSGYGYTF
CDR3 DNA: TGTGCCAGCGCCTGGGGGCTTTCGGGCTATGGCTACACCTTC

clone size: -
D gene: -
CDR3 length: 13
J gene: TRBJ2-2
V gene: TRBV5-1
CDR3 protein: CASSSSGTGELFF
CDR3 DNA: TGCGCCAGCAGCTCCTCAGGCACCGGGGAGCTGTTTTTT

clone size: -
D gene: TRBD1
CDR3 length: 17
J gene: TRBJ1-6
V gene: TRBV27
CDR3 protein: CASSLRTGLSYNSPLHF
CDR3 DNA: TGTGCCAGCAGTTTAAGGACAGGGCTCTCCTATAATTCACCCCTCCACTTT

clone size: -
D gene: TRBD1
CDR3 length: 17
J gene: TRBJ1-5
V gene: TRBV5-6
CDR3 protein: CASTHQGGPYSNQPQHF
CDR3 DNA: TGTGCCAGCACGCATCAGGGGGGCCCTTATAGCAATCAGCCCCAGCATTTT

clone size: -
D gene: TRBD2
CDR3 length: 15
J gene: TRBJ2-1
V gene: TRBV7-2
CDR3 protein: CASSLDASGGRWQFF
CDR3 DNA: TGTGCCAGCAGCTTAGACGCTAGCGGGGGGCGGTGGCAGTTCTTC

clone size: -
D gene: TRBD2
CDR3 length: 16
J gene: TRBJ2-3
V gene: TRBV9
CDR3 protein: CASSVSGLAGTDTQYF
CDR3 DNA: TGTGCCAGCAGCGTCTCGGGACTAGCGGGCACAGATACGCAGTATTTT

clone size: -
D gene: -
CDR3 length: 15
J gene: TRBJ2-2
V gene: TRBV19
CDR3 protein: CASRRGGPNTGELFF
CDR3 DNA: TGTGCCAGTCGTCGCGGGGGCCCGAACACCGGGGAGCTGTTTTTT

clone size: -
D gene: -
CDR3 length: 14
J gene: TRBJ2-7
V gene: TRBV5-4
CDR3 protein: CASSAETAAYEQYF
CDR3 DNA: TGTGCCAGCAGCGCCGAAACCGCAGCCTACGAGCAGTACTTC

clone size: -
D gene: -
CDR3 length: 13
J gene: TRBJ1-1
V gene: TRBV5-1
CDR3 protein: CASRQQGNTEAFF
CDR3 DNA: TGCGCCAGCAGGCAACAGGGGAACACTGAAGCTTTCTTT

clone size: once
D gene: TRBD1
CDR3 length: 15
J gene: TRBJ2-1
V gene: TRBV6-4
CDR3 protein: CASSGMTGGRNEQFF
CDR3 DNA: TGTGCCAGCAGTGGGATGACAGGGGGGCGGAATGAGCAGTTCTTC

clone size: once
D gene: -
CDR3 length: 14
J gene: TRBJ1-2
V gene: TRBV4-1
CDR3 protein: CASSQVLGDFGYTF
CDR3 DNA: TGCGCCAGCAGCCAAGTGCTCGGGGACTTTGGCTACACCTTC

clone size: -
D gene: -
CDR3 length: 16
J gene: TRBJ1-4
V gene: TRBV5-4
CDR3 protein: CASSLGSSRGGEKLFF
CDR3 DNA: TGTGCCAGCAGCTTGGGGTCTAGCAGGGGTGGTGAAAAACTGTTTTTT

clone size: -
D gene: -
CDR3 length: 15
J gene: TRBJ2-7
V gene: TRBV11-3
CDR3 protein: CASSPSGGPGYEQYF
CDR3 DNA: TGTGCCAGCAGCCCCTCTGGCGGTCCTGGTTACGAGCAGTACTTC

clone size: -
D gene: -
CDR3 length: 13
J gene: TRBJ2-2
V gene: TRBV7-8
CDR3 protein: CASSLRGTGELFF
CDR3 DNA: TGTGCCAGCAGCTTAAGGGGGACCGGGGAGCTGTTTTTT

clone size: -
D gene: -
CDR3 length: 15
J gene: TRBJ1-3
V gene: TRBV19
CDR3 protein: CASSIVQGSGNTIYF
CDR3 DNA: TGTGCCAGTAGTATAGTCCAGGGCTCTGGAAACACCATATATTTT

clone size: once
D gene: -
CDR3 length: 13
J gene: TRBJ1-5
V gene: TRBV5-8
CDR3 protein: CASSLQFNQPQHF
CDR3 DNA: TGTGCCAGCAGCCTACAGTTCAATCAGCCCCAGCATTTT

clone size: -
D gene: TRBD2
CDR3 length: 16
J gene: TRBJ2-5
V gene: TRBV9
CDR3 protein: CASSVGAGAGWETQYF
CDR3 DNA: TGTGCCAGCAGCGTAGGGGCGGGAGCAGGGTGGGAGACCCAGTACTTC

clone size: -
D gene: -
CDR3 length: 16
J gene: TRBJ1-5
V gene: TRBV5-4
CDR3 protein: CASSLRGVGGNQPQHF
CDR3 DNA: TGTGCCAGCAGCTTGCGGGGGGTTGGCGGCAATCAGCCCCAGCATTTT

clone size: -
D gene: -
CDR3 length: 14
J gene: TRBJ1-5
V gene: TRBV7-9
CDR3 protein: CASSLEGGGQPQHF
CDR3 DNA: TGTGCCAGCAGCTTAGAAGGTGGCGGTCAGCCCCAGCATTTT

clone size: -
D gene: -
CDR3 length: 15
J gene: TRBJ1-2
V gene: TRBV5-8
CDR3 protein: CASSGTRGINYGYTF
CDR3 DNA: TGTGCCAGCAGCGGGACGCGGGGGATCAACTATGGCTACACCTTC

clone size: -
D gene: TRBD1
CDR3 length: 14
J gene: TRBJ1-5
V gene: TRBV6-5
CDR3 protein: CASRGTGGNQPQHF
CDR3 DNA: TGTGCCAGCAGGGGGACAGGGGGCAATCAGCCCCAGCATTTT

clone size: -
D gene: -
CDR3 length: 16
J gene: TRBJ2-3
V gene: TRBV7-2
CDR3 protein: CASSLAAGTSTDTQYF
CDR3 DNA: TGTGCCAGCAGCTTAGCCGCGGGAACTAGCACAGATACGCAGTATTTT